The 29 T cell receptor beta chains reported below all come from one sample, sequenced in a study of T cells in Graves' hyperthyroidism and ophthalmopathy (dated by TCRdb to between 2018 and 2021). Libraries came from multiplex PCR. Sequencing relied on an Illumina HiSeq 2000. The TCR beta CDR3 regions were amplified from RNA transcripts. A first-round RT-PCR of the TCR CDR3 used the HTBI primer set with the Qiagen OneStep RT-PCR kit. TCRdb trimmed the raw reads at Q25, called clones with MiXCR and kept productive beta chains. Duplicate CDR3 protein sequences are folded into a single record with the most common DNA and genes. Here the sample has about 760,000 distinct CDR3 sequences; approximately 40% occur a single time. Around 30% of the sample is in the top ten clones. Sample: blood. These receptors came from a woman between 35 and 50 years old with Graves' hyperthyroidism.

The gene calls are TRBV6-5 and TRBJ1-2; D remains unclear. With 8 bases removed from V and 4 bases from J, the gap between germline ends came to 11 bases. CDR3 length: 12 amino acids. Germline V gene lookup returns CDR1 MNHEY and CDR2 SVGAGI. The CDR3 is CASVGARYGYTF. CDR3 bases: TGTGCCAGCGTCGGAGCGCGCTATGGCTACACCTTC.

The V call is TRBV9, the J call TRBJ2-3; D remains unclear. This CDR3 region has 15 residues. V lost 0 bases, J lost 2 bases, and 10 bases lay in between. From germline, CDR1 is SGDLS and CDR2 YYNGEE. In DNA form, the CDR3 reads TGTGCCAGCAGCGTAGGGCGGTACCCCACAGATACGCAGTATTTT. Protein sequence: CASSVGRYPTDTQYF.

This clonotype was counted at least ten times. The chain uses TRBV12-3 or TRBV12-4 and TRBJ1-5, with D possibly TRBD1 on 5 matching bases. The CDR3 contains 12 residues. V lost 2 bases, J lost 10 bases, and 9 bases lay in between. The CDR3 here is CASSLSGGPQHF. The CDR3 nucleotides are TGTGCCAGCAGTTTATCGGGGGGACCCCAGCATTTT.

The V and J genes are TRBV7-9 and TRBJ2-7; maybe TRBD2 (5 bases). Near its end, the DNA agrees better with TRBJ2-1, so the J call may be wrong. CDR1 and CDR2 (germline): SEHNR, FQNEAQ (reference sequence). This CDR3 comprises 14 residues. DNA of the CDR3: TGTGCCACCCTCGGGGTAGGGCAAGGCAATGAGCAGTTCTTC. Amino acid sequence: CATLGVGQGNEQFF.

About this clonotype: Given the absence of the conserved phenylalanine or tryptophan at the CDR3 end, a read error is likely. No DNA is shown, since the ends of the CDR3 on it are uncertain; the CDR3 is the one TCRdb lists. The chain links TRBV7-8 to TRBJ1-6; TRBD1 was called by the table and not checked on the DNA. Germline CDR1 and CDR2: SGHVS and FQNEAQ. Including both end residues, the CDR3 is 9 amino acids long. The CDR3 spells CASSPPARV.

This clonotype was seen a handful of times. The chain combines TRBV6-1 with TRBJ2-2, with D perhaps given as TRBD1 or TRBD2 (5 bases each). Germline V gene sequence: CDR1 MNHNS, CDR2 SASEGT. Trimming cost V 6 bases and J 5 bases, with 13 bases left between them. The CDR3 length is 14 residues. CDR3: CASRTGTATGELFF. DNA for the CDR3: TGTGCCAGCAGAACCGGGACCGCGACCGGGGAGCTGTTTTTT.

The table lists this clonotype with many counts. This chain uses TRBV20-1 with TRBJ1-4, with D possibly TRBD1 on 6 matching bases. The germline CDR1 and CDR2 sequences are DFQATT and SNEGSKA (reference sequence). Trimming cost V 5 bases and J 16 bases, with 17 bases left between them. The CDR3 runs 11 residues. CDR3 amino acids: CSAGHRESRFF. For the CDR3, the DNA is TGCAGTGCTGGCCACAGGGAAAGTCGGTTTTTT.

This clonotype was counted a single time. J is TRBJ1-2 and V is TRBV29-1; the D gene is possibly TRBD1 (5 bases). In germline, CDR1 is SQVTM, CDR2 ANQGSEA. V lost 3 bases, J lost 13 bases, and 12 bases lay in between. The CDR3 has 10 residues. The CDR3 spells CSVDRAKVTF. CDR3 coding DNA: TGCAGCGTTGACAGGGCCAAGGTCACCTTC.

This clonotype came up a few times. The rearrangement joins TRBV5-1 to TRBJ1-1; no firm D call. The CDR3 consists of 17 residues. The V end was cut by 1 base, the J end by 0 bases, with 16 bases between. The germline V gene has CDR1 SGHRS and CDR2 YFSETQ. Here the CDR3 reads CASSLSPSARMNTEAFF. The CDR3 DNA reads as TGCGCCAGCAGCTTGTCCCCCTCCGCAAGAATGAACACTGAAGCTTTCTTT.

This sequence joins TRBV7-9 and TRBJ1-2; no firm D call. The CDR3 spans 13 residues. Germline assignment: CDR1 SEHNR and CDR2 FQNEAQ (reference sequence). Deletions cut 11 bases from V and 4 bases from J, with 17 bases between. The CDR3 DNA follows: TGTGCCTGGAGTGTACGAGGGCCCTATGGCTACACCTTC. Its protein is CAWSVRGPYGYTF.

In this sample, this clonotype turned up many times. This chain links TRBV19 with TRBJ2-7, with D possibly matching TRBD1 (6 bases). CDR1 LNHDA and CDR2 SQIVND come from the germline V gene (reference sequence). This CDR3 comprises 15 residues. V gave up 0 bases and J gave up 0 bases, with 9 bases separating them. CDR3 bases: TGTGCCAGTAGTATAGATGGGGGCACCTCCTACGAGCAGTACTTC. Its protein product is CASSIDGGTSYEQYF.

This clonotype showed up many times. The V gene is TRBV7-2, the J gene TRBJ1-1; the D is unclear. The CDR3 spans 13 residues. The germline V gene has CDR1 SGHTA and CDR2 FQGNSA. V dropped 4 bases and J dropped 2 bases, with 8 bases sitting between them. The CDR3 loop is CASSSGVNTEAFF. As DNA, the CDR3 is TGTGCCAGCAGCTCTGGGGTAAACACTGAAGCTTTCTTT.

The CDR3, as DNA: TGTGCCAGCAGCCGCACCCCCTCCCAAGAGACCCAGTACTTC. This codes for CASSRTPSQETQYF. The chain is built from TRBV27 and TRBJ2-5; D unclear. Germline V lookup: CDR1 MNHEY, CDR2 SMNVEV (reference sequence). V was clipped by 6 bases and J by 1 base, with 12 bases between them. The CDR3 spans 14 residues.

This clonotype occurred many times. CDR3 DNA: TGTGCCATCAGCGCAGTAGCGGGAGAAGCTTCCTACGAGCAGTACTTC. As protein: CAISAVAGEASYEQYF. The V and J genes are TRBV10-3 and TRBJ2-7, with 9 bases matching TRBD2. The trim removed 6 bases at V and 1 base at J, leaving 10 bases unmatched. Germline V gene data show CDR1 as ENHRY and CDR2 as SYGVKD. This CDR3 contains 16 residues.

Points on this clonotype: Compared with germline, one end of the junction differs, possibly owing to a read error. The chain employs TRBV7-9 and TRBJ2-7; D possibly corresponds to TRBD2 (6 bases). Per germline, CDR1 SEHNR and CDR2 FQNEAQ (reference sequence). The CDR3 loop spans 14 amino acids. The CDR3 is CTSTETSGTLEQYF. As DNA, the CDR3 is TGTACCAGCACCGAGACTTCCGGGACTCTCGAGCAGTACTTC.

This clonotype was observed at least ten times. This chain connects TRBV14 to TRBJ1-1; no definite D call. Germline CDR1 and CDR2: SGHDN and FVKESK. The CDR3 sequence is 14 residues long. Trimming shortened V by 0 bases and J by 3 bases, and 8 bases separated the two germline ends. CDR3 sequence (DNA): TGTGCCAGCAGCCAAGATTTGTTGCACACTGAAGCTTTCTTT. It translates to CASSQDLLHTEAFF.

The rearrangement links TRBV7-2 to TRBJ2-5; D is tentatively TRBD1 or TRBD2 (5 bases each). There are 16 residues in the CDR3. Germline loops: CDR1 SGHTA, CDR2 FQGNSA. Trimming removed 7 bases from V and 5 bases from J, with 23 bases in between. CDR3 residues: CASTQRGWAGMETQYF. The CDR3 DNA reads as TGTGCCAGCACCCAAAGAGGGTGGGCAGGGATGGAGACCCAGTACTTC.

Details on this clonotype: With a much larger clone just one base away, this may be a read error. This chain uses TRBV29-1 with TRBJ1-2; D not certain. The germline gives CDR1 SQVTM, CDR2 ANQGSEA. Trimming took 3 bases from V and 3 from J, leaving 14 bases between them. The length of the CDR3 is 14 residues. This CDR3 is CSVDQAGSDYGYTF. The CDR3 bases are TGCAGCGTTGATCAAGCGGGGAGTGACTATGGCTACACCTTC.

The chain employs TRBV2 and TRBJ2-7; 7 bases are a match to TRBD2. Losses at the gene ends were 8 bases for V and 2 bases for J; bases not matched to a gene: 6. This CDR3 comprises 13 residues. Per the germline V gene, CDR1 is SNHLY and CDR2 is FYNNEI. CDR3 amino acids: CASREEGAYEQYF. CDR3 DNA: TGTGCCAGCCGGGAGGAAGGGGCCTACGAGCAGTACTTC.

The chain combines TRBV15 with TRBJ2-5; 7 nucleotides line up with TRBD1. Germline values: CDR1 LNHNV, CDR2 YYDKDF (reference sequence). V lost 3 bases to trimming and J lost 3 bases; unmatched junction nucleotides: 4. CDR3 size: 14 residues. CDR3 nucleotide sequence: TGTGCCACCAGCAGGACTACAGGGGAAGAGACCCAGTACTTC. Translated, it gives CATSRTTGEETQYF.

V gene TRBV18 combines with J gene TRBJ2-5; no firm D call. The length of the CDR3 is 12 residues. The germline CDR1 and CDR2 sequences are KGHSH and LQKENI. The V and J ends lost 1 base and 8 bases respectively, with 8 bases between them. The CDR3 nucleotides are TGTGCCAGCTCACCACGACCAGGCACCCAGTACTTC. It is translated as CASSPRPGTQYF. The whole variable domain, filled in from reference TRBV18 and TRBJ2-5, reads NAGVMQNPRHLVRRRGQEARLRCSPMKGHSHVYWYRQLPEEGLKFMVYLQKENIIDESGMPKERFSAEFPKEGPSILRIQQVVRGDSAAYFCASSPRPGTQYFGPGTRLLVL.

In its sample, this clonotype was seen many times. This rearrangement joins TRBV7-2 to TRBJ2-5, with D tentatively TRBD2 (5 bases). Germline-derived CDR1 and CDR2 are SGHTA and FQGNSA. The CDR3 consists of 14 residues. Trimming stripped 3 bases from V and 5 bases from J, with 13 bases between. In DNA, the CDR3 is TGTGCCAGCAGCTTCCACGCGGGTGAGGAGACCCAGTACTTC. Its translation is CASSFHAGEETQYF.

J is TRBJ1-1 and V is TRBV5-1, with unresolved D. Per the germline V gene, CDR1 is SGHRS and CDR2 is YFSETQ. This CDR3 has 18 residues. Trimming removed 0 bases from V and 4 bases from J, with 22 bases in between. CDR3 coding DNA: TGCGCCAGCAGCTTGGTTAACTCGGACGGCCTACGTGGCACTGAAGCTTTCTTT. It yields the protein CASSLVNSDGLRGTEAFF.

Many counts were recorded for this clonotype. This chain uses TRBV24-1 with TRBJ1-1; D is ambiguous. V dropped 3 bases and J dropped 5 bases, with 9 bases sitting between them. The CDR3 totals 13 residues. Germline V lookup: CDR1 KGHDR, CDR2 SFDVKD. For the CDR3, the DNA is TGTGCCACCAGTGATCCCCGGGGTACTGAAGCTTTCTTT. Amino acid sequence: CATSDPRGTEAFF.

This clonotype was counted many times. The chain is built from TRBV4-3 and TRBJ2-7, with D unclear. The CDR3 length is 14 residues. Germline CDR1 is LGHNA and CDR2 is YSLEER. Trimming took off 0 bases at V and 0 bases at J, with 6 bases between the two ends. The CDR3 spells CASSQDGFSYEQYF. The CDR3 coding sequence is TGCGCCAGCAGCCAAGACGGATTCTCCTACGAGCAGTACTTC.

This clonotype came up many times. This chain joins TRBV9 and TRBJ1-2; D gene unclear. CDR1 is SGDLS and CDR2 is YYNGEE in the germline V gene. The V end was cut by 2 bases, the J end by 1 base, with 6 bases between. The CDR3 spans 13 residues. The CDR3 nucleotides read TGTGCCAGCAGCGTGCCGGGTAACTATGGCTACACCTTC. Protein sequence: CASSVPGNYGYTF. The whole variable domain, filled in from reference TRBV9 and TRBJ1-2, reads DSGVTQTPKHLITATGQRVTLRCSPRSGDLSVYWYQQSLDQGLQFLIQYYNGEERAKGNILERFSAQQFPDLHSELNLSSLELGDSALYFCASSVPGNYGYTFGSGTRLTVV.

This clonotype was picked up many times. V gene TRBV6-1 combines with J gene TRBJ1-2, with TRBD1 as a possible D gene (5 bases). The germline V gene encodes CDR1 MNHNS and CDR2 SASEGT. V lost 6 bases, J lost 6 bases, and 17 bases lay in between. The CDR3 extends over 14 amino acids. The CDR3 sequence is CASRHRAGNHGYTF. For the CDR3, the DNA is TGTGCCAGCAGACATCGGGCAGGGAACCATGGCTACACCTTC.

This clonotype was found many times. The chain joins TRBV25-1 to TRBJ1-5; D is undetermined. CDR1 is MGHDK, CDR2 SYGVNS, per germline. The CDR3 spans 14 residues. Trimming removed 3 bases from V and 9 bases from J, with 15 bases in between. This CDR3 is CASSETGQRRPQHF. The CDR3 DNA reads as TGTGCCAGCAGTGAGACTGGGCAGAGGCGGCCCCAGCATTTT.

This clonotype was counted many times. The chain links TRBV10-3 to TRBJ2-7; weak D call: TRBD2 (6 bases). The V end lost 10 bases, the J end lost 0 bases, and 16 bases lay between the germline ends. Germline lookup yields CDR1 ENHRY and CDR2 SYGVKD. There are 14 residues in the CDR3. The CDR3: CATAEQRVSYEQYF. In nucleotides, the CDR3 is TGTGCCACCGCTGAACAGCGGGTCTCCTACGAGCAGTACTTC.